The 25 T cell receptor beta chains in this list originate from one sample, sequenced in a study of T cells in Graves' hyperthyroidism and ophthalmopathy. Amplified TCR beta CDR3 regions came from RNA transcripts. First-round RT-PCR of the TCR CDR3 relied on the HTBI primer set. TCRdb reprocessed the multiplex PCR reads with MiXCR, giving one entry per CDR3 protein. The sample lists roughly 350,000 distinct CDR3 sequences, about 14% seen once, with approximately 23% in the top ten. What was sequenced was blood. These TCRs come from a woman in her twenties or thirties with Graves' hyperthyroidism.

At least ten counts were recorded for this clonotype. V usage is TRBV6-1 and J usage is TRBJ2-2; 9 nucleotides line up with TRBD1. The V gene's germline CDR1 is MNHNS and CDR2 SASEGT. Losses at the gene ends were 7 bases for V and 6 bases for J; bases not matched to a gene: 9. CDR3 length equals 15 residues. The CDR3 DNA is TGTGCCAGCACAACCGGGACAGGGAAATCCGGGGAGCTGTTTTTT. It codes for CASTTGTGKSGELFF.

This clonotype was seen at least ten times. This sequence joins TRBV29-1 and TRBJ2-3; D is undetermined. CDR1 is SQVTM, CDR2 ANQGSEA, per germline. Deletions cut 4 bases from V and 3 bases from J, with 14 bases between. The CDR3 spans 14 residues. The CDR3 coding sequence is TGCAGCGTTGCCCACGAGTCCGCGACAGATACGCAGTATTTT. As protein: CSVAHESATDTQYF.

This clonotype was recorded many times. J is TRBJ2-3 and V is TRBV11-2; tentatively, D is TRBD2 (6 bases). This CDR3 region has 16 residues. V lost 5 bases and J lost 2, with 17 bases in between. CDR1 and CDR2 (germline): SGHAT, FQNNGV. The CDR3 DNA follows: TGTGCCAGCAGCCCGGTCGGGGGAACGGCCACAGATACGCAGTATTTT. It specifies CASSPVGGTATDTQYF.

V usage is TRBV4-1 and J usage is TRBJ2-5; D remains unclear. Germline lookup yields CDR1 MGHRA and CDR2 YSYEKL. The CDR3 is 12 amino acids. V was cut by 0 bases and J by 6 bases, with 5 bases left in between. DNA for the CDR3: TGCGCCAGCAGCCAAGATCAGAAGACCCAGTACTTC. Protein: CASSQDQKTQYF.

The table lists this clonotype with a few counts. The chain carries TRBV7-9 and TRBJ2-1, with 8 nucleotides matching TRBD2. The CDR3 is 13 amino acids. V lost 6 bases to trimming and J lost 7 bases; unmatched junction nucleotides: 5. Germline V gene data show CDR1 as SEHNR and CDR2 as FQNEAQ (reference sequence). CDR3 nucleotide sequence: TGTGCCAGCAGTACCGGGACTAGGAATGAGCAGTTCTTC. It codes for CASSTGTRNEQFF.

V is TRBV19 and J is TRBJ1-4, with TRBD1 matching over 7 bases. Germline loops: CDR1 LNHDA, CDR2 SQIVND (reference sequence). Trimming took 6 bases from V and 5 from J; bases not matched to a gene: 9. This CDR3 region has 15 residues. The CDR3 DNA follows: TGTGCCAGTAGGCGACAGGGCGGAGGGAATGAAAAACTGTTTTTT. The encoded protein is CASRRQGGGNEKLFF.

The DNA for the CDR3 is TGCAGTGCTAGTGGGGGGAGGGGGGCCGGGGAGCTGTTTTTT. This codes for CSASGGRGAGELFF. The chain joins TRBV20-1 to TRBJ2-2, with a weak D call TRBD2 (7 bases). Trimming shortened V by 3 bases and J by 6 bases, and 14 bases separated the two germline ends. CDR1 is DFQATT, CDR2 SNEGSKA, per germline (reference sequence). The CDR3 totals 14 residues.

This clonotype was seen more than once but under ten times. V usage is TRBV15 and J usage is TRBJ1-2; D may be TRBD1 (5 bases). V dropped 0 bases and J dropped 4 bases, with 12 bases sitting between them. This CDR3 comprises 15 residues. The germline V gene encodes CDR1 LNHNV and CDR2 YYDKDF (reference sequence). The CDR3 DNA is TGTGCCACCAGCAGAGATGGGGGGGATCTCTATGGCTACACCTTC. It translates to CATSRDGGDLYGYTF.

The chain joins TRBV28 to TRBJ2-1, with D perhaps TRBD1 (6 bases). The length of the CDR3 is 16 residues. Per germline, CDR1 MDHEN and CDR2 SYDVKM. Trimming left V 6 bases short and J 2 bases short, with 17 bases between. CDR3 protein: CASRINQGTPYNEQFF. Written as DNA, the CDR3 is TGTGCCAGCAGGATAAATCAGGGGACCCCCTACAATGAGCAGTTCTTC.

This clonotype was counted at least ten times. This chain links TRBV10-1 with TRBJ2-3, with 10 positions matching TRBD2. The V gene end was trimmed by 0 bases and the J gene end by 4 bases; junction bases not matched to a gene: 7. Germline CDR1 is WNHNN and CDR2 is SYGVQD (reference sequence). The CDR3 sequence is 17 residues long. The CDR3 DNA follows: TGCGCCAGCAGTGAGTCGTTGGTAGCGGGGGGTCCAGATACGCAGTATTTT. This sequence encodes CASSESLVAGGPDTQYF.

This clonotype was observed once. The CDR3 DNA sequence: TGTGCCAGCAGCCAAGTTTCGCAAAGTGGAGGGGCTTTGAAGACCCAGTACTTC. Residues: CASSQVSQSGGALKTQYF. The V call is TRBV4-2, the J call TRBJ2-5, with a possible D match to TRBD2 (6 bases). The CDR3 covers 18 residues. The V gene lost 1 base and the J gene lost 6 bases, with 24 bases spanning the gap. Germline V gene lookup returns CDR1 LGHNA and CDR2 YNFKEQ.

This chain links TRBV12-3 or TRBV12-4 with TRBJ2-7; 9 bases match TRBD1. The CDR3 runs to 14 residues. Unmatched junction bases numbered 6, after V lost 6 bases and J lost 3 bases. The CDR3, as DNA: TGTGCCAGCAGGGTGACAGGGGGTCTCTACGAGCAGTACTTC. It is translated as CASRVTGGLYEQYF.

This clonotype was counted once. The genes are TRBV13 and TRBJ2-7; the match to TRBD2 covers 8 bases. Germline V CDR1 and CDR2: PRHDT, FYEKMQ (reference sequence). The CDR3 is made up of 16 amino acids. The ends lost 0 bases at V and 2 bases at J; junction bases unmatched: 6. The DNA for the CDR3 is TGTGCCAGCAGCTTAGGCCGGGGGGGAGCTACCTACGAGCAGTACTTC. Translation gives CASSLGRGGATYEQYF.

Notes on this clonotype: A clone one base away is much larger, so this may be a read error. The chain links TRBV29-1 to TRBJ1-2; D remains unclear. V was trimmed by 4 bases and J by 4 bases, leaving 10 bases between them. The CDR3 runs 12 residues. Per germline, CDR1 SQVTM and CDR2 ANQGSEA. DNA for the CDR3: TGCAGCGTTGTTTGGCTGGGCTATGGCTACACCTTC. Translated: CSVVWLGYGYTF.

The V gene is TRBV18, the J gene TRBJ1-3; D is undetermined. The V gene lost 1 base and the J gene lost 1 base, with 14 bases spanning the gap. CDR1 KGHSH and CDR2 LQKENI come from the germline V gene. CDR3 length: 17 amino acids. The DNA of the CDR3 is TGTGCCAGCTCACCACAGACGGGTGCGGATTCTGGAAACACCATATATTTT. Translation: CASSPQTGADSGNTIYF.

This clonotype was detected a few times. The CDR3 region is CASSYSSLYEQYF. The CDR3 region has the DNA TGTGCCAGCAGTTACTCGAGTCTCTACGAGCAGTACTTC. The V call is TRBV6-2 or TRBV6-3, the J call TRBJ2-7, with D hard to call. Germline V gives CDR1 MNHEY, CDR2 SVGEGT. CDR3 length: 13 residues. Trimming cost V 0 bases and J 3 bases, with 6 bases left between them.

At least ten counts were recorded for this clonotype. J is TRBJ2-5 and V is TRBV29-1; 10 nucleotides agree with TRBD2. The CDR3 extends over 14 amino acids. The V gene's germline CDR1 is SQVTM and CDR2 ANQGSEA. Losses at the gene ends were 6 bases for V and 5 bases for J; bases not matched to a gene: 9. CDR3 residues: CSVFLAGGRETQYF. CDR3 nucleotides: TGCAGCGTATTTTTAGCGGGAGGCAGGGAGACCCAGTACTTC. The full variable domain, its missing parts supplied by reference TRBV29-1 and TRBJ2-5, is SAVISQKPSRDICQRGTSLTIQCQVDSQVTMMFWYRQQPGQSLTLIATANQGSEATYESGFVIDKFPISRPNLTFSTLTVSNMSPEDSSIYLCSVFLAGGRETQYFGPGTRLLVL.

This clonotype has just a few counts. This chain links TRBV9 with TRBJ2-2; D is undetermined. This CDR3 is 15 amino acids long. The V gene's germline CDR1 is SGDLS and CDR2 YYNGEE. V was clipped by 4 bases and J by 2 bases, with 12 bases between them. CDR3: CASSPLQTNTGELFF. The CDR3 DNA follows: TGTGCCAGCAGCCCCCTGCAGACAAACACCGGGGAGCTGTTTTTT. Supplemented by reference TRBV9 and TRBJ2-2, the full variable domain reads DSGVTQTPKHLITATGQRVTLRCSPRSGDLSVYWYQQSLDQGLQFLIQYYNGEERAKGNILERFSAQQFPDLHSELNLSSLELGDSALYFCASSPLQTNTGELFFGEGSRLTVL.

The table lists this clonotype with a few counts. This may arise from a read error, as a much more abundant clone is one base away. The genes are TRBV3-1 and TRBJ2-7; 9 bases fit TRBD1. Germline-derived CDR1 and CDR2 are LGHDT and YNNKEL (reference sequence). There are 15 residues in the CDR3. V gave up 2 bases and J gave up 3 bases; unmatched junction bases: 5. DNA for the CDR3: TGTGCCAGCAGCCAAAACCCGGGACAGGGCTACGAGCAGTACTTC. Translated: CASSQNPGQGYEQYF.

This clonotype was seen many times. V is TRBV7-2 and J is TRBJ2-3; unclear D gene. Per the germline V gene, CDR1 is SGHTA and CDR2 is FQGNSA. V lost 5 bases to trimming and J lost 2 bases, with 5 bases between them. CDR3 length: 12 amino acids. The CDR3 reads CASSRYTDTQYF. The CDR3 region has the DNA TGTGCCAGCAGCCGCTACACAGATACGCAGTATTTT.

This clonotype was counted many times. The J gene is TRBJ2-7, the V gene TRBV15; perhaps TRBD2 as D (5 bases). Trimming shortened V by 0 bases and J by 6 bases, and 15 bases separated the two germline ends. This CDR3 comprises 15 residues. Germline V gene data show CDR1 as LNHNV and CDR2 as YYDKDF (reference sequence). For the CDR3, the DNA is TGTGCCACCAGCAGAGATCTGAGGGCCCTCGGCGAGCAGTACTTC. As protein: CATSRDLRALGEQYF.

The V gene is TRBV18, the J gene TRBJ2-1; the D is unclear. V was trimmed by 1 base and J by 7 bases, leaving 8 bases between them. The length of the CDR3 is 13 residues. CDR1 and CDR2 from the germline V gene are KGHSH and LQKENI. The CDR3 DNA reads as TGTGCCAGCTCACCACTTGCTAGTAATGAGCAGTTCTTC. It specifies CASSPLASNEQFF.

In the case of this clonotype: This may come from a read error, since a much larger clone is one base off. The V and J genes are TRBV2 and TRBJ2-2; tentatively, D is TRBD2 (7 bases). Germline V gene sequence: CDR1 SNHLY, CDR2 FYNNEI. The CDR3 covers 19 residues. CDR3 coding DNA: TGTGCCACCAGTGAAGGGGGGGAACCGTTCTACGCGAACACCGGGGAGCTGTTTTTT. Protein product: CATSEGGEPFYANTGELFF. Together with reference TRBV2 and TRBJ2-2, the CDR3 gives the full variable domain: EPEVTQTPSHQVTQMGQEVILRCVPISNHLYFYWYRQILGQKVEFLVSFYNNEISEKSEIFDDQFSVERPDGSNFTLKIRSTKLEDSAMYFCATSEGGEPFYANTGELFFGEGSRLTVL.

In its sample, this clonotype was seen many times. The chain links TRBV7-8 to TRBJ2-7; D remains unclear. The CDR3 sequence is 11 residues long. Germline CDR1 SGHVS, CDR2 FQNEAQ. V gave up 1 base and J gave up 4 bases, with 2 bases separating them. The CDR3 is CASSLEYEQYF. The CDR3 DNA reads TGTGCCAGCAGCTTAGAGTACGAGCAGTACTTC.

This clonotype was detected many times. The gene calls are TRBV2 and TRBJ2-1; D is possibly TRBD2 (5 bases). V lost 11 bases and J lost 9, with 14 bases in between. The CDR3 loop spans 11 amino acids. The germline V gene has CDR1 SNHLY and CDR2 FYNNEI. The CDR3 DNA follows: TGTGCCGGATCTAGCTTGGGTGAGCAGTTCTTC. Residues: CAGSSLGEQFF.